One sample yielded the 32 T cell receptor beta chains listed below, sequenced in a study of Graves' ophthalmopathy and Graves' hyperthyroidism. Transcripts of RNA were the source for amplifying TCR beta CDR3 regions. First-round RT-PCR relied on HTBI primers, and a second-round multiplex PCR came next. TCRdb fed the multiplex PCR reads into MiXCR, producing one record per CDR3 protein. The sample lists about 740,000 distinct CDR3 sequences, around 40% occurring once. The sample taken for sequencing was peripheral blood. These receptor sequences come from an adult man with Graves' ophthalmopathy.

This clonotype was detected once. This may stem from a read error, because a much larger clone lies one nucleotide away. V and J are TRBV10-2 and TRBJ2-7, with 7 bases lining up with TRBD2. The CDR3 consists of 14 residues. CDR1 and CDR2 from the germline V gene are WSHSY and SAAADI. J was trimmed by 7 bases and V by 3 bases; bases with no gene match: 9. CDR3 nucleotide sequence: TGCGCCAGCAGTGAACCGTTTGGGGGGGAAGAGCAGTACTTC. Translation: CASSEPFGGEEQYF.

As to this clonotype: This may stem from a read error, because a much larger clone lies one nucleotide away. The rearrangement uses TRBV11-2 and TRBJ2-7; the match to TRBD2 covers 7 bases. The V gene's germline CDR1 is SGHAT and CDR2 FQNNGV. CDR3 length equals 15 residues. The V and J ends lost 1 base and 2 bases, in that order; junction bases with no gene match: 5. CDR3 sequence (DNA): TGTGCCAGCAGCTTAGGGGCGGGAGTCCCCTACGAGCAGTACTTC. Its translation: CASSLGAGVPYEQYF.

This rearrangement joins TRBV11-1 to TRBJ2-7; unclear D gene. CDR1 and CDR2 from the germline V gene are SGHAT and FQDESV (reference sequence). The CDR3 loop spans 15 amino acids. Trimming removed 5 bases from V and 1 base from J, with 15 bases in between. The CDR3 sequence: CASSVVEWGSYEQYF. CDR3 nucleotide sequence: TGTGCCAGCAGCGTTGTTGAGTGGGGTTCCTACGAGCAGTACTTC.

This clonotype showed up just once. V and J are TRBV15 and TRBJ1-2, with 11 nucleotides matching TRBD1. CDR1 is LNHNV and CDR2 is YYDKDF in the germline V gene (reference sequence). CDR3 length: 16 amino acids. V lost 2 bases and J lost 5; bases outside the gene matches: 7. The CDR3 region has the DNA TGTGCCACCAGCAGATCGGGACAGGGGGAGCGATATGGCTACACCTTC. This translates into CATSRSGQGERYGYTF.

V usage is TRBV15 and J usage is TRBJ2-6; D is ambiguous. This CDR3 region has 15 residues. CDR1 LNHNV and CDR2 YYDKDF come from the germline V gene (reference sequence). Trimming cost V 0 bases and J 5 bases, with 8 bases left between them. CDR3: CATSREIGRANVLTF. In nucleotides, the CDR3 is TGTGCCACCAGCAGAGAAATTGGCAGGGCCAACGTCCTGACTTTC.

This clonotype was detected ten times or more. V is TRBV5-1 and J is TRBJ1-3; D remains ambiguous. The CDR3 runs to 13 residues. Trimming took 9 bases from V and 0 from J, leaving 10 bases between them. CDR1 SGHRS and CDR2 YFSETQ come from the germline V gene. CDR3: CATRESSGNTIYF. The CDR3 nucleotides read TGCGCCACTCGCGAATCCTCTGGAAACACCATATATTTT.

Here the CDR3 DNA reads TGTGCCAGCAGCTCCCGGACTACCTACGAGCAGTACTTC. As protein: CASSSRTTYEQYF. This chain uses TRBV7-8 with TRBJ2-7, with TRBD2 as a possible D gene (6 bases). Germline values: CDR1 SGHVS, CDR2 FQNEAQ. The CDR3 spans 13 residues. V was clipped by 4 bases and J by 2 bases, with 9 bases between them.

The chain links TRBV20-1 to TRBJ2-5, with 8 bases identical to TRBD1. Germline V lookup: CDR1 DFQATT, CDR2 SNEGSKA (reference sequence). This CDR3 is built from 15 residues. Trimming at V came to 4 bases and at J to 4 bases, leaving 11 bases not matched to a gene. Written as DNA, the CDR3 is TGCAGTGCTAAGACAGGGGTAGACAGGAGAGAGACCCAGTACTTC. Its protein is CSAKTGVDRRETQYF.

In regard to this clonotype: A much larger clone lies a single base off, so this may be a read error. V and J are TRBV7-9 and TRBJ2-5, with TRBD2 identical over 8 bases. The CDR3 contains 15 residues. The V segment lost 5 bases and the J segment 5 bases; nucleotides outside the gene matches: 10. Germline V gene lookup returns CDR1 SEHNR and CDR2 FQNEAQ (reference sequence). DNA for the CDR3: TGTGCCAGCAGCCCCTCGGGGTCTAGCGGGGAGACCCAGTACTTC. Translating gives CASSPSGSSGETQYF.

The chain couples TRBV7-9 to TRBJ1-1, with 10 bases aligning to TRBD1. The germline V gene encodes CDR1 SEHNR and CDR2 FQNEAQ (reference sequence). This CDR3 region has 14 residues. Germline trimming cut 3 bases from V and 6 bases from J; bases unmatched to any gene: 4. CDR3 DNA: TGTGCCAGCAGCTTGACAGGGGGCAGGGCTGAAGCTTTCTTT. Its translation: CASSLTGGRAEAFF. Using reference TRBV7-9 and TRBJ1-1 for the parts outside the CDR3, the full variable domain is DTGVSQNPRHKITKRGQNVTFRCDPISEHNRLYWYRQTLGQGPEFLTYFQNEAQLEKSRLLSDRFSAERPKGSFSTLEIQRTEQGDSAMYLCASSLTGGRAEAFFGQGTRLTVV.

In its sample, this clonotype was seen a few times. The rearrangement joins TRBV7-8 to TRBJ2-5; D possibly matches TRBD1 or TRBD2 (5 bases each). CDR1 is SGHVS and CDR2 is FQNEAQ in the germline V gene. The length of the CDR3 is 15 residues. Trimming pared 6 bases from V and 2 bases from J, leaving 16 bases between. The CDR3 DNA is TGTGCCAGCAGTCAGAACGGGGCCAATCAAGAGACCCAGTACTTC. Amino acid sequence: CASSQNGANQETQYF.

This clonotype was found a few times. This chain connects TRBV6-5 to TRBJ2-7; TRBD2 matches at 8 bases. After removal of 6 bases from V and 6 bases from J, the junction contained 10 bases not matched to a gene. This CDR3 comprises 14 residues. CDR1 MNHEY and CDR2 SVGAGI come from the germline V gene. CDR3 bases: TGTGCCAGCAGGCCGGGACTAGGCCTCTCCGAGCAGTACTTC. It yields the protein CASRPGLGLSEQYF.

V gene TRBV7-6 combines with J gene TRBJ2-2; D not resolved. The CDR3 is 16 residues long. V was pared by 2 bases and J by 6 bases, with 16 bases between. Germline CDR1 is SGHVS and CDR2 is FNYEAQ. The CDR3 region has the DNA TGTGCCAGCAGCTTAATTGCGAACGCGCGCGCCGGGGAGCTGTTTTTT. Amino acid sequence: CASSLIANARAGELFF.

This chain uses TRBV29-1 with TRBJ1-2, with TRBD1 matching 7 bases. CDR1 is SQVTM and CDR2 is ANQGSEA in the germline V gene. V shed 3 bases, J shed 4 bases, and the junction held 11 bases outside the gene matches. This CDR3 is built from 15 residues. CDR3 DNA sequence: TGCAGCGTTGAGGGGGACAGAGGGACAGCCTATGGCTACACCTTC. Encoded protein: CSVEGDRGTAYGYTF.

Note on this clonotype: The final CDR3 position lacks the conserved phenylalanine or tryptophan, pointing to a likely read error. This chain links TRBV7-6 with TRBJ2-6; TRBD1 is a possible D gene (5 bases). Germline V gives CDR1 SGHVS, CDR2 FNYEAQ. The CDR3 consists of 17 residues. CDR3 loop: CAISTPPGRARANVLTS. DNA of the CDR3: TGTGCCATCAGCACGCCCCCGGGCAGGGCTCGGGCCAACGTCCTGACTTCC.

A word on this clonotype: A read error may account for a junction end that differs from germline. The CDR3 DNA follows: TGTGCCTGGAGTTGGACCCAAGAGACCCAGTACTTC. This codes for CAWSWTQETQYF. The J gene is TRBJ2-5, the V gene TRBV29-1; the D is unclear. The CDR3 loop spans 12 amino acids. Looked up from germline, CDR1 is SQVTM and CDR2 is ANQGSEA.

The V and J genes are TRBV11-2 and TRBJ1-6; D perhaps matches TRBD1 (5 bases). The CDR3 runs 17 residues. Trimming left V 5 bases short and J 1 base short, with 15 bases between. The germline gives CDR1 SGHAT, CDR2 FQNNGV. The CDR3 loop is CASSRTGVGSYNSPLHF. The CDR3 coding sequence is TGTGCCAGCAGCCGGACGGGGGTTGGGTCCTATAATTCACCCCTCCACTTT.

In the case of this clonotype: The conserved final phenylalanine or tryptophan is absent from the CDR3, which likely points to a read error. CDR3 DNA: TGTGCCAGCAGCCGGGACGCCCACTCCTACGAGCAGTACTGC. It encodes CASSRDAHSYEQYC. The chain carries TRBV7-2 and TRBJ2-7; D tentatively reads TRBD1 or TRBD2 (5 bases each). Germline values: CDR1 SGHTA, CDR2 FQGNSA. The germline V and J ends were trimmed by 5 bases and 0 bases, with 11 bases remaining between them. The CDR3 extends over 14 amino acids.

Note on this clonotype: The junction shows a germline mismatch at one end, possibly a read error. The rearrangement joins TRBV7-3 to TRBJ2-5; possible D gene TRBD2, 6 bases. This CDR3 spans 15 amino acids. In germline, CDR1 is SGHTA, CDR2 FQGTGA. As DNA, the CDR3 is TGCGCCAGCAGCCAAGACGGCGGGATTCCAGAGACCCAGTACTTC. Encoded protein: CASSQDGGIPETQYF.

This clonotype showed up many times. This chain joins TRBV29-1 and TRBJ1-6; D possibly corresponds to TRBD1 (5 bases). V was shortened by 6 bases and J by 7 bases, with 16 bases between the two germline ends. The CDR3 is 14 residues long. Germline V gives CDR1 SQVTM, CDR2 ANQGSEA. The CDR3 loop is CSVRQLGRNSPLHF. CDR3 coding DNA: TGCAGCGTCAGACAACTGGGACGCAATTCACCCCTCCACTTT.

This clonotype was counted ten times or more. The chain couples TRBV5-1 to TRBJ2-7, with 7 bases that match TRBD1. The CDR3 runs 14 residues. The V gene end was trimmed by 3 bases and the J gene end by 6 bases; junction bases not matched to a gene: 9. The germline CDR1 and CDR2 sequences are SGHRS and YFSETQ. The chain's CDR3 is CASSWGQNSGEQYF. The CDR3 region has the DNA TGCGCCAGCAGCTGGGGACAGAATTCGGGCGAGCAGTACTTC.

Only a few counts were recorded for this clonotype. V gene TRBV2 combines with J gene TRBJ1-2; D is undetermined. CDR3 length: 14 residues. Looked up from germline, CDR1 is SNHLY and CDR2 is FYNNEI. Trimming took 5 bases from V and 2 from J, leaving 12 bases between them. The CDR3 spells CASSLARANYGYTF. DNA of the CDR3: TGTGCCAGCAGTTTAGCGCGGGCGAACTATGGCTACACCTTC.

This clonotype was counted at least ten times. The genes are TRBV12-3 or TRBV12-4 and TRBJ1-1, with unresolved D. This CDR3 region has 14 residues. Trimming cost V 6 bases and J 1 base, with 12 bases left between them. CDR3: CASSPGAANTEAFF. CDR3 sequence (DNA): TGTGCCAGCAGCCCGGGAGCCGCGAACACTGAAGCTTTCTTT.

The sample holds many counts of this clonotype. The chain couples TRBV2 to TRBJ1-1, with D hard to call. V dropped 7 bases and J dropped 2 bases, with 11 bases sitting between them. The CDR3 has 13 residues. Germline V lookup: CDR1 SNHLY, CDR2 FYNNEI. As DNA, the CDR3 is TGTGCCAGCATTGGACCGAGAAACACTGAAGCTTTCTTT. This gives the protein CASIGPRNTEAFF.

There are a few counts of this clonotype. The rearrangement uses TRBV20-1 and TRBJ1-1; 8 nucleotides agree with TRBD1. V lost 2 bases, J lost 7 bases, and 3 bases stayed unmatched. Per germline, CDR1 DFQATT and CDR2 SNEGSKA (reference sequence). CDR3 size: 12 residues. Written as DNA, the CDR3 is TGCAGTGCTAGAAGGACAGGGAATGAAGCTTTCTTT. Translation: CSARRTGNEAFF.

About this clonotype itself: A much larger clone lies a single base off, so this may be a read error. As the CDR3 is not closed by the conserved phenylalanine or tryptophan, this likely results from a read error. The chain employs TRBV15 and TRBJ2-7; 13 bases map to TRBD2. CDR3 length: 18 amino acids. Germline V gene lookup returns CDR1 LNHNV and CDR2 YYDKDF (reference sequence). V lost 6 bases, J lost 5 bases, and 16 bases stayed unmatched. This chain's CDR3 is CATSVAGTSGKGLNEQYL. The CDR3 DNA is TGTGCCACCAGTGTCGCCGGGACTAGCGGGAAAGGGCTGAACGAGCAGTACCTC.

Ten or more counts support this clonotype. This chain links TRBV20-1 with TRBJ1-2; D possibly corresponds to TRBD1 (5 bases). CDR1 and CDR2 (germline): DFQATT, SNEGSKA (reference sequence). There are 12 residues in the CDR3. V was shortened by 6 bases and J by 5 bases, with 13 bases between the two germline ends. The CDR3 loop is CSASREGYGYTF. CDR3 in DNA: TGCAGTGCCTCCAGGGAAGGGTATGGCTACACCTTC.

The chain recombines TRBV7-9 with TRBJ2-5; possibly TRBD1 for D (5 bases). This CDR3 is built from 14 residues. The V gene lost 7 bases and the J gene lost 7 bases, with 19 bases spanning the gap. Germline V gene lookup returns CDR1 SEHNR and CDR2 FQNEAQ (reference sequence). CDR3 bases: TGTGCCAGCACCCAAGACAGACGGCCCGGGACCCAGTACTTC. As protein: CASTQDRRPGTQYF.

The chain uses TRBV25-1 and TRBJ2-5; D may be TRBD1 (6 bases). Germline values: CDR1 MGHDK, CDR2 SYGVNS. V was clipped by 6 bases and J by 3 bases, with 20 bases between them. The CDR3 length is 16 residues. CDR3 sequence: CASSPTGDTEKETQYF. The CDR3 DNA is TGTGCCAGCAGCCCTACCGGGGACACCGAAAAAGAGACCCAGTACTTC. Supplemented by reference TRBV25-1 and TRBJ2-5, the full variable domain reads EADIYQTPRYLVIGTGKKITLECSQTMGHDKMYWYQQDPGMELHLIHYSYGVNSTEKGDLSSESTVSRIRTEHFPLTLESARPSHTSQYLCASSPTGDTEKETQYFGPGTRLLVL.

This clonotype was counted a few times. The rearrangement joins TRBV25-1 to TRBJ2-2; 7 nucleotides match TRBD1. There are 15 residues in the CDR3. Germline loops: CDR1 MGHDK, CDR2 SYGVNS. Trimming at V came to 6 bases and at J to 1 base, leaving 5 bases not matched to a gene. CDR3 loop: CASRPDRVNTGELFF. CDR3 DNA: TGTGCCAGCAGACCCGACAGGGTGAACACCGGGGAGCTGTTTTTT.

J is TRBJ2-7 and V is TRBV7-9, with TRBD2 matching over 9 bases. Germline V gives CDR1 SEHNR, CDR2 FQNEAQ (reference sequence). The CDR3 sequence is 15 residues long. Unmatched junction bases numbered 5, after V lost 2 bases and J lost 3 bases. CDR3 sequence reads: CASSLWREGIYEQYF. CDR3 DNA sequence: TGTGCCAGCAGCTTATGGCGGGAGGGAATCTACGAGCAGTACTTC.

This clonotype was detected many times. This chain uses TRBV12-3 or TRBV12-4 with TRBJ1-5, with 7 positions matching TRBD1. With V trimmed by 6 bases and J by 7 bases, 6 bases remained unmatched. The CDR3 runs 13 residues. The CDR3 region is CASRDREGQPQHF. The DNA for the CDR3 is TGTGCCAGCAGAGACAGGGAGGGACAGCCCCAGCATTTT.